The 6 T cell receptor beta chains reported below all come from one sample, sequenced in a study of shared clonotypes between healthy human individuals. TCRdb's table, derived via immunoSEQ multiplex PCR, lists solely in-frame clones and lacks some. The repertoire holds hundreds of thousands of clones, with 70% to 80% as singletons. Sequenced sample: PBMCs. The source is a woman aged 40 to 55 in good health. Some clones in this sample may be carry-over from other donors' samples.

This clone is a singleton in its sample. The chain uses TRBV29-1 and TRBJ2-7; 7 bases agree with TRBD2. The CDR3 contains 13 residues. The trim removed 4 bases at V and 2 bases at J, leaving 5 bases unmatched. Germline V gene data show CDR1 as SQVTM and CDR2 as ANQGSEA. CDR3 region: CSVGAGNTYEQYF. The CDR3 DNA reads as TGCAGCGTTGGAGCGGGAAATACCTACGAGCAGTACTTC.

This chain links TRBV18 with TRBJ2-1; 9 bases line up with TRBD2. Germline assignment: CDR1 KGHSH and CDR2 LQKENI. There are 15 residues in the CDR3. V lost 1 base, J lost 9 bases, and 7 bases stayed unmatched. CDR3 coding DNA: TGTGCCAGCTCACCACTGGCGGCTAGCGGGATTGAGCAGTTCTTC. It encodes CASSPLAASGIEQFF.

The chain carries TRBV19 and TRBJ2-5; no reliable D call. V was cut by 6 bases and J by 1 base, with 9 bases left in between. CDR1 LNHDA and CDR2 SQIVND come from the germline V gene (reference sequence). The CDR3 is 13 amino acids. The CDR3 sequence: CASRGPPQETQYF. The CDR3 DNA sequence: TGTGCCAGTAGAGGACCGCCCCAAGAGACCCAGTACTTC.

Concerning this clone itself: At one boundary the junction diverges from the germline segment, which might be a read error. The chain combines TRBV28 with TRBJ2-5, with 7 nucleotides matching TRBD2. This CDR3 spans 13 amino acids. The germline V gene encodes CDR1 MDHEN and CDR2 SYDVKM. This CDR3 reads CASRRTREEIQYF. Written as DNA, the CDR3 is TGTGCCAGCAGACGGACTAGGGAAGAGATCCAGTACTTC.

The chain recombines TRBV25-1 with TRBJ2-5, with TRBD1 identical over 7 bases. The closer fit of TRBJ2-7 to the DNA end suggests the J call may be wrong. The germline V gene has CDR1 MGHDK and CDR2 SYGVNS. This CDR3 is built from 14 residues. The CDR3 loop is CASSSVPGGYEQYF. The DNA of the CDR3 is TGTGCCAGCAGTAGTGTGCCAGGGGGCTACGAGCAGTACTTC.

This clone was observed a single time. The CDR3 loop reads CASSDLVNEQFF. In DNA, the CDR3 is TGTGCCAGCAGTGATTTGGTAAATGAGCAGTTCTTC. The rearrangement joins TRBV6-4 to TRBJ2-1; D unclear. The CDR3 is 12 residues long. Trimming removed 3 bases at V and 7 bases at J, with 7 bases between. The V gene's germline CDR1 is MRHNA and CDR2 SNTAGT.